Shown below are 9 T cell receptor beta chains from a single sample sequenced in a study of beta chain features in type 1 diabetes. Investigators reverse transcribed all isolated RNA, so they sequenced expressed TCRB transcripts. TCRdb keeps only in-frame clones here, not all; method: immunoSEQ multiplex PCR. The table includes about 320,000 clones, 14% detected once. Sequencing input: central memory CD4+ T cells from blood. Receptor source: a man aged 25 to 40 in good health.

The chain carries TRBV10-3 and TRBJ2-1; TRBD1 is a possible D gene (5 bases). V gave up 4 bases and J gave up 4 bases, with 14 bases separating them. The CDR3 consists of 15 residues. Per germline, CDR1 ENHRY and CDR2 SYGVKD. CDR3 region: CAISGIQDSYNEQFF. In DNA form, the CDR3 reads TGTGCCATCAGTGGGATACAAGACAGTTACAATGAGCAGTTCTTC.

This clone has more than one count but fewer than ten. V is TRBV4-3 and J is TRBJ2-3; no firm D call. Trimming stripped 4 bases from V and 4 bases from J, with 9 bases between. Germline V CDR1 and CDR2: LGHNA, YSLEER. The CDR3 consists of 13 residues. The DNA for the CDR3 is TGCGCCAGCAGCCCCTATCTCGCAGATACGCAGTATTTT. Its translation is CASSPYLADTQYF.

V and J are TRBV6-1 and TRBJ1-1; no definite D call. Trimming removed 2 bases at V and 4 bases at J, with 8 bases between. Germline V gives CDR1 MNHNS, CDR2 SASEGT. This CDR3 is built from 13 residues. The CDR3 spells CASSEFGITEAFF. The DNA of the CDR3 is TGTGCCAGCAGTGAATTTGGGATCACTGAAGCTTTCTTT.

The CDR3 protein is CASYDRGVGTGELFF. In DNA, the CDR3 is TGTGCCAGCTACGACAGGGGGGTCGGCACCGGGGAGCTGTTTTTT. The V call is TRBV6-5, the J call TRBJ2-2, with 9 bases that match TRBD1. The CDR3 is 15 amino acids. Germline V lookup: CDR1 MNHEY, CDR2 SVGAGI. The trim removed 8 bases at V and 4 bases at J, leaving 8 bases unmatched.

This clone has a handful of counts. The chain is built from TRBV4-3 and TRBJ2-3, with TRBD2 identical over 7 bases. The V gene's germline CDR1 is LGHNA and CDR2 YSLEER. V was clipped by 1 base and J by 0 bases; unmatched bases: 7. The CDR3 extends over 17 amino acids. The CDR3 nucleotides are TGCGCCAGCAGCCAAGCCCTCAGCGGGGCAAGCACAGATACGCAGTATTTT. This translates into CASSQALSGASTDTQYF.

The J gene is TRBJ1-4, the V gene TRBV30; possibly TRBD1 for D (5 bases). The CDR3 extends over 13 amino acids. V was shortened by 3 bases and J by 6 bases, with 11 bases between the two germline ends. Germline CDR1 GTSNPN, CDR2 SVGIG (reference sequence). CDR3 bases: TGTGCCTGGAGACCGGGACGGTATGAAAAACTGTTTTTT. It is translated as CAWRPGRYEKLFF.

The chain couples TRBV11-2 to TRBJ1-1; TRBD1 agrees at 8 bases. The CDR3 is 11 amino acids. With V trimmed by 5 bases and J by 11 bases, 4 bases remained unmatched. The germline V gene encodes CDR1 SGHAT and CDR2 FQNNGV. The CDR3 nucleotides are TGTGCCAGCAGCCGACAGGGGTCGGCTTTCTTT. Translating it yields CASSRQGSAFF.

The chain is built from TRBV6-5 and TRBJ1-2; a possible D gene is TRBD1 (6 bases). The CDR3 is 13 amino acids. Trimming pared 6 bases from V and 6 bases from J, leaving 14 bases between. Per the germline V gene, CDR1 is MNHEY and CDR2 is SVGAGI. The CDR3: CASSLYRDNGYTF. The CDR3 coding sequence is TGTGCCAGCAGCCTTTACCGGGACAATGGCTACACCTTC.

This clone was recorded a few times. CDR3 protein: CASSRRYRERIAGELFF. CDR3 coding DNA: TGTGCCAGCAGTAGACGTTACAGGGAGAGAATCGCCGGGGAGCTGTTTTTT. This rearrangement joins TRBV27 to TRBJ2-2; D might be TRBD1 (6 bases). The CDR3 has 17 residues. The V gene's germline CDR1 is MNHEY and CDR2 SMNVEV (reference sequence). V lost 5 bases, J lost 6 bases, and 22 bases lay in between.